This TCR beta chain was captured in a study of blood T cell repertoires in COVID-19. Study overall: Some COVID-19 samples were acute and others convalescent; all came from the United States, Italy and Spain. The cDNA or gDNA used as material had been derived from T cells, B-cell-depleted T cells, or PBMCs.

Original processing methods: Quantification of nucleated cells was approximated via reference gene primer amplification. Repertoires were generated with immunoSEQ multiplex PCR, while TCRdb's copy carries only in-frame clones and drops some. From that table come the V and J calls and clone size; the DNA was used to work out D and trimming. The repertoire holds 130,000 or so clones, with around 82% as singletons. The sequenced material came from peripheral blood. The receptor's source is a man in his fifties or sixties with acute or convalescent COVID-19.

The CDR3 bases are TGTGCCAGCAGCCGAGGGGGCGGGGGGGAGCAGTACTTC. Its translation: CASSRGGGGEQYF. The genes are TRBV11-3 and TRBJ2-7; D perhaps matches TRBD2 (8 bases). Germline V gene lookup returns CDR1 SGHNT and CDR2 YENEEA. The ends were cut back, 5 bases at V and 7 bases at J, with 15 bases in the middle. This CDR3 has 13 amino acids.